The 10 T cell receptor beta chains in this list originate from one sample, sequenced in a study of blood T cell repertoires in COVID-19. Using immunoSEQ multiplex PCR, the repertoire was profiled, and TCRdb retains in-frame clones only, with some absent. The data show about 120,000 clones, with 75% to 90% seen just once and 15% to 20% held by the top ten. Sequencing was performed on peripheral blood. All receptors derive from a human donor with acute or convalescent COVID-19. The donor label of this sample is uncertain.

This rearrangement joins TRBV6-1 to TRBJ1-1; possible D gene TRBD1, 5 bases. Germline V gene sequence: CDR1 MNHNS, CDR2 SASEGT. V was clipped by 3 bases and J by 0 bases, with 11 bases between them. This CDR3 region has 15 residues. The CDR3 loop is CASSDSGAMNTEAFF. DNA for the CDR3: TGTGCCAGCAGTGATAGCGGGGCTATGAACACTGAAGCTTTCTTT.

The V gene is TRBV7-9, the J gene TRBJ2-2; 12 bases are shared with TRBD2. The length of the CDR3 is 15 residues. Losses at the gene ends were 6 bases for V and 3 bases for J; bases not matched to a gene: 2. The germline CDR1 and CDR2 sequences are SEHNR and FQNEAQ (reference sequence). The CDR3 region is CASRRTSGDTGELFF. DNA for the CDR3: TGTGCCAGCAGGCGGACTAGCGGGGACACCGGGGAGCTGTTTTTT.

The gene calls are TRBV7-2 and TRBJ2-7; D unclear. Trimming stripped 5 bases from V and 2 bases from J, with 7 bases between. The length of the CDR3 is 12 residues. The germline V gene encodes CDR1 SGHTA and CDR2 FQGNSA. CDR3 in DNA: TGTGCCAGCAGCCTTAACACCTACGAGCAGTACTTC. The encoded protein is CASSLNTYEQYF.

The genes are TRBV2 and TRBJ1-1, with D possibly matching TRBD1 (6 bases). Trimming cost V 5 bases and J 6 bases, with 13 bases left between them. The CDR3 totals 13 residues. The germline V gene has CDR1 SNHLY and CDR2 FYNNEI. Here the CDR3 DNA reads TGTGCCAGCAGTACAGGGATAGGATCTGAAGCTTTCTTT. Its translation is CASSTGIGSEAFF.

The CDR3: CASSQGGQGYLDEKLFF. CDR3 nucleotide sequence: TGTGCCAGCAGCCAAGGGGGACAGGGGTACTTGGATGAAAAACTGTTTTTT. This chain links TRBV14 with TRBJ1-4, with TRBD1 matching 10 bases. Losses at the gene ends were 1 base for V and 6 bases for J; bases not matched to a gene: 8. From germline, CDR1 is SGHDN and CDR2 FVKESK. There are 17 residues in the CDR3.

The chain uses TRBV4-1 and TRBJ2-7; D perhaps matches TRBD2 (6 bases). The germline V and J ends were trimmed by 3 bases and 0 bases, with 24 bases remaining between them. The CDR3 length is 19 residues. The V gene's germline CDR1 is MGHRA and CDR2 YSYEKL. The CDR3 region is CASSQGGILERVDSYEQYF. The CDR3 DNA is TGCGCCAGCAGCCAGGGGGGTATCCTTGAGCGGGTCGACTCCTACGAGCAGTACTTC.

The chain has TRBV29-1 and TRBJ1-4, with a possible D match to TRBD1 (5 bases). The CDR3 length is 14 residues. Germline V CDR1 and CDR2: SQVTM, ANQGSEA. V gave up 3 bases and J gave up 6 bases, with 14 bases separating them. Written as DNA, the CDR3 is TGCAGCGTTGATTCAGGCCAGGGCGATGAAAAACTGTTTTTT. Translation: CSVDSGQGDEKLFF.

V usage is TRBV4-3 and J usage is TRBJ1-4; 8 bases match TRBD1. The CDR3 totals 16 residues. V lost 2 bases, J lost 5 bases, and 7 bases stayed unmatched. Germline V gene lookup returns CDR1 LGHNA and CDR2 YSLEER. The CDR3 protein is CASSQTGGAQNEKLFF. In nucleotides, the CDR3 is TGCGCCAGCAGCCAAACAGGGGGGGCACAGAATGAAAAACTGTTTTTT.

The chain uses TRBV5-4 and TRBJ2-5; D unclear. V was pared by 5 bases and J by 9 bases, with 23 bases between. This CDR3 has 15 residues. The germline V gene encodes CDR1 SGHNT and CDR2 YYREEE (reference sequence). For the CDR3, the DNA is TGTGCCAGCAGTGTCTTGTCAGCGCGCATGGCCCCCCAGTACTTC. The encoded protein is CASSVLSARMAPQYF.

The rearrangement links TRBV29-1 to TRBJ1-2, with D unresolved. Looked up from germline, CDR1 is SQVTM and CDR2 is ANQGSEA. V was shortened by 0 bases and J by 4 bases, with 9 bases between the two germline ends. The CDR3 length is 13 residues. CDR3 nucleotides: TGCAGCGTTGAAGAAAGACTTAGCTATGGCTACACCTTC. This gives the protein CSVEERLSYGYTF.